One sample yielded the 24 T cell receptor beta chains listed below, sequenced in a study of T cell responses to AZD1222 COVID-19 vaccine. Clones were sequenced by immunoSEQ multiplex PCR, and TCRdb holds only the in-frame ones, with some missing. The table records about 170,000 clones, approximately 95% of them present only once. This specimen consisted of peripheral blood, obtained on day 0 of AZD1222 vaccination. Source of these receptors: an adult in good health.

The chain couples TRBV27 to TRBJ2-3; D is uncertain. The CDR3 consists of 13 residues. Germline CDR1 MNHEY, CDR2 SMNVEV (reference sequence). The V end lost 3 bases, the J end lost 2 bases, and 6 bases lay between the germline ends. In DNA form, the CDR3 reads TGTGCCAGCAGTTTGTGGCCCACAGATACGCAGTATTTT. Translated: CASSLWPTDTQYF.

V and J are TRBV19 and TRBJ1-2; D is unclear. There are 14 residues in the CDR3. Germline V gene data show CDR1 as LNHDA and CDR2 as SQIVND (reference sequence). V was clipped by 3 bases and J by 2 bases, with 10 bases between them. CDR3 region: CASSIPGLNYGYTF. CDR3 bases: TGTGCCAGTAGTATTCCGGGATTAAACTATGGCTACACCTTC.

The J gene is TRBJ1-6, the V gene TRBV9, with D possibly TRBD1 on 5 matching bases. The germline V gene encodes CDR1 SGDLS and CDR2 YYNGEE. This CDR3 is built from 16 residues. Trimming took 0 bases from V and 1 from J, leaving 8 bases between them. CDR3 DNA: TGTGCCAGCAGCGTAGCGGGGGAGTCCTATAATTCACCCCTCCACTTT. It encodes CASSVAGESYNSPLHF.

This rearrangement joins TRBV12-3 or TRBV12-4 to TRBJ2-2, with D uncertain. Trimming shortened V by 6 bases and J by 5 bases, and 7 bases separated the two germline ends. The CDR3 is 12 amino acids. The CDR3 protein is CASSTTTGELFF. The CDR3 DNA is TGTGCCAGCAGCACTACAACCGGGGAGCTGTTTTTT.

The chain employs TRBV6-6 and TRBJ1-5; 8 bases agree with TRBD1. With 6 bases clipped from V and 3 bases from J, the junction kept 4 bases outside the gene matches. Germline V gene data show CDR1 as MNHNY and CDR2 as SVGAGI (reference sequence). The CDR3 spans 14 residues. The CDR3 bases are TGTGCCAGCAGAGGGACAGGAACCAATCAGCCCCAGCATTTT. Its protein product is CASRGTGTNQPQHF.

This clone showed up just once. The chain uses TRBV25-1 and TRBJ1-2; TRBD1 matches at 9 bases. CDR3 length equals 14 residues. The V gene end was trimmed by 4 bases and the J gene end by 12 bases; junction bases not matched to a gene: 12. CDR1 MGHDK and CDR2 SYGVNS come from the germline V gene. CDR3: CASSGPGTGFIHTF. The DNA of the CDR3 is TGTGCCAGCAGTGGCCCCGGGACAGGGTTTATCCACACCTTC.

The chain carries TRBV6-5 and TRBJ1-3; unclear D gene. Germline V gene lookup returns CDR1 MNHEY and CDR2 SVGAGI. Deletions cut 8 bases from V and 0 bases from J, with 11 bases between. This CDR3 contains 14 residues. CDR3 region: CASSTVFSGNTIYF. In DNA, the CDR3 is TGTGCCAGCTCTACGGTTTTCTCTGGAAACACCATATATTTT.

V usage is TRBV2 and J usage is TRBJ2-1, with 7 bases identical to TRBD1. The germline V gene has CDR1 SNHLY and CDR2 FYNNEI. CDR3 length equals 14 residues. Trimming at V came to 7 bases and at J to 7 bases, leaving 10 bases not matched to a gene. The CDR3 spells CASIRGGQGNEQFF. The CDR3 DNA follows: TGTGCCAGCATAAGAGGGGGCCAAGGGAATGAGCAGTTCTTC.

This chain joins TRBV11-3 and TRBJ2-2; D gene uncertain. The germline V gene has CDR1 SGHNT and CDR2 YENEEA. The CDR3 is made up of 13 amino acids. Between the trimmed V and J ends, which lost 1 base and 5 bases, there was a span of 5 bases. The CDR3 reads CASSLVVTGELFF. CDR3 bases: TGTGCCAGCAGCTTAGTCGTTACCGGGGAGCTGTTTTTT.

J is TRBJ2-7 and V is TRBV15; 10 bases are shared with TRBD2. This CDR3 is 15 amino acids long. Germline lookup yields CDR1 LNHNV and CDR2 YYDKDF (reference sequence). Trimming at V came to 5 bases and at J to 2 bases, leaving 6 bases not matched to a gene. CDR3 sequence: CATSLLAGLPYEQYF. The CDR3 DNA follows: TGTGCCACCAGCTTACTAGCGGGGTTACCCTACGAGCAGTACTTC. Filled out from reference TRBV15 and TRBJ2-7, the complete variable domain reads DAMVIQNPRYQVTQFGKPVTLSCSQTLNHNVMYWYQQKSSQAPKLLFHYYDKDFNNEADTPDNFQSRRPNTSFCFLDIRSPGLGDTAMYLCATSLLAGLPYEQYFGPGTRLTVT.

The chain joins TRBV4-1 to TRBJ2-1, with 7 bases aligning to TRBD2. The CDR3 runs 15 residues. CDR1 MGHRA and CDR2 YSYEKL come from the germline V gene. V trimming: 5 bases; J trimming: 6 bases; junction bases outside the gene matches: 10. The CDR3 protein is CASSFETSRINEQFF. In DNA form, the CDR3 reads TGCGCCAGCAGCTTCGAGACTAGCCGAATCAATGAGCAGTTCTTC.

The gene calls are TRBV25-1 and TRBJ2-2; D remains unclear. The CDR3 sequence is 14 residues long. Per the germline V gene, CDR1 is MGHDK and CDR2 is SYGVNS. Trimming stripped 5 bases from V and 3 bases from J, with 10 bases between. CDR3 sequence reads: CASSPRHYTGELFF. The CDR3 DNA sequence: TGTGCCAGCAGTCCCCGTCATTACACCGGGGAGCTGTTTTTT. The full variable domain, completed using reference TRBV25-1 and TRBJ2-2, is EADIYQTPRYLVIGTGKKITLECSQTMGHDKMYWYQQDPGMELHLIHYSYGVNSTEKGDLSSESTVSRIRTEHFPLTLESARPSHTSQYLCASSPRHYTGELFFGEGSRLTVL.

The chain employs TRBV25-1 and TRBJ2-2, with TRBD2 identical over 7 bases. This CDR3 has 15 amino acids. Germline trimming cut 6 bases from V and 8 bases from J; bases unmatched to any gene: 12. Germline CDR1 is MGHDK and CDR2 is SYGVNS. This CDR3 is CASRLGWGGRGELFF. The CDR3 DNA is TGTGCCAGCAGACTTGGATGGGGGGGACGAGGGGAGCTGTTTTTT.

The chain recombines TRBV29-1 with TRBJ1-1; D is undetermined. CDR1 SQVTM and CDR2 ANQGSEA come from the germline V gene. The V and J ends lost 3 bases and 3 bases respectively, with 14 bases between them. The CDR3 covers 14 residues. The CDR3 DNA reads TGCAGCGTTGAGGGCCAGCTAAGTTACACTGAAGCTTTCTTT. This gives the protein CSVEGQLSYTEAFF.

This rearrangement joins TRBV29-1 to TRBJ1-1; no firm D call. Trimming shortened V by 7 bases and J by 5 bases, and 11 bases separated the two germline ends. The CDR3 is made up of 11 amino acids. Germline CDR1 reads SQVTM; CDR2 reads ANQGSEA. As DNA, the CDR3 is TGCAGCGCCCGGGTAGGTACTGAAGCTTTCTTT. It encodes CSARVGTEAFF.

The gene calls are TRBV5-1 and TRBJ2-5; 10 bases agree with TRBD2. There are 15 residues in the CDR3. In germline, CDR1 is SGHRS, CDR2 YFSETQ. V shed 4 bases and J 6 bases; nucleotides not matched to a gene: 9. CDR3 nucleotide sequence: TGCGCCAGCAGCAGTACTAGCGGGACCCTCCAGACCCAGTACTTC. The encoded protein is CASSSTSGTLQTQYF.

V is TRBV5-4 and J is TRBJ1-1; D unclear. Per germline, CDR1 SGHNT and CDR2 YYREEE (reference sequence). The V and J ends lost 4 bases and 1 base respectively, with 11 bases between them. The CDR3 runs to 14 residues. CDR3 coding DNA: TGTGCCAGCAGCGCTCAACTTCGGAACACTGAAGCTTTCTTT. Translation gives CASSAQLRNTEAFF.

CDR3 bases: TGTGCCAGCAGCCATTGGGAGGAAACTAGCGGGAGCCCCGGCACCGGGGAGCTGTTTTTT. Amino acid sequence: CASSHWEETSGSPGTGELFF. V and J are TRBV3-1 (or the pseudogene TRBV3-2) and TRBJ2-2; 11 positions agree with TRBD2. V lost 3 bases and J lost 4; bases outside the gene matches: 16. CDR3 length: 20 residues. The germline CDR1 and CDR2 sequences are LGHDT and YNNKEL (reference sequence).

The chain's CDR3 is CASSLETGTIYGYTF. CDR3 sequence (DNA): TGTGCCAGCAGCTTGGAGACCGGGACAATCTATGGCTACACCTTC. The rearrangement joins TRBV7-2 to TRBJ1-2; D perhaps matches TRBD1 (6 bases). The CDR3 runs to 15 residues. The germline CDR1 and CDR2 sequences are SGHTA and FQGNSA. Deletions cut 3 bases from V and 4 bases from J, with 15 bases between.

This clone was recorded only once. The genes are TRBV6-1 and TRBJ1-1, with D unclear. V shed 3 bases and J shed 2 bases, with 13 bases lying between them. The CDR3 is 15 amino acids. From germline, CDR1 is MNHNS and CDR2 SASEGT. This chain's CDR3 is CASSDLFLTNTEAFF. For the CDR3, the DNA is TGTGCCAGCAGTGATCTATTCCTTACCAACACTGAAGCTTTCTTT.

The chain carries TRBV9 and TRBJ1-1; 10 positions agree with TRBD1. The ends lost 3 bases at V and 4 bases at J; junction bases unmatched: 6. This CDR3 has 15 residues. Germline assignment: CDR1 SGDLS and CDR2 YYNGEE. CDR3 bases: TGTGCCAGCAGCGCCGGGGACAGGGGTGGCACTGAAGCTTTCTTT. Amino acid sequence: CASSAGDRGGTEAFF.

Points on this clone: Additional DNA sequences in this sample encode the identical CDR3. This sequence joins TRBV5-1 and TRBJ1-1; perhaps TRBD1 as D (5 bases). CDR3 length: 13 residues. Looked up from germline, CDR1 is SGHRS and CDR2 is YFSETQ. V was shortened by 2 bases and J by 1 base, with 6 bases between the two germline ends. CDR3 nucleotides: TGCGCCAGCAGCTTTGGGGGGAACACTGAAGCTTTCTTT. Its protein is CASSFGGNTEAFF. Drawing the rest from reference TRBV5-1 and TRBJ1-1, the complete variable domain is KAGVTQTPRYLIKTRGQQVTLSCSPISGHRSVSWYQQTPGQGLQFLFEYFSETQRNKGNFPGRFSGRQFSNSRSEMNVSTLELGDSALYLCASSFGGNTEAFFGQGTRLTVV.

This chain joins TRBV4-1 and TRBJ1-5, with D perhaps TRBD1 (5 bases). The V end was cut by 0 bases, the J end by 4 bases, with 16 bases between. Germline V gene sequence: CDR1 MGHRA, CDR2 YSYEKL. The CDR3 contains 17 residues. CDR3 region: CASSQDKWQGVNQPQHF. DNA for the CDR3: TGCGCCAGCAGCCAAGACAAATGGCAGGGTGTGAATCAGCCCCAGCATTTT.

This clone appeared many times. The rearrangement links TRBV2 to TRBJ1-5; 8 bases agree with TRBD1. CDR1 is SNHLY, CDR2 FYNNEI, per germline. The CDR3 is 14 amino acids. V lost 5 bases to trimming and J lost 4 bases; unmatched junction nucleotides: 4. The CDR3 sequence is CASSRQGLNQPQHF. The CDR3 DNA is TGTGCCAGCAGTCGACAGGGGTTAAATCAGCCCCAGCATTTT.